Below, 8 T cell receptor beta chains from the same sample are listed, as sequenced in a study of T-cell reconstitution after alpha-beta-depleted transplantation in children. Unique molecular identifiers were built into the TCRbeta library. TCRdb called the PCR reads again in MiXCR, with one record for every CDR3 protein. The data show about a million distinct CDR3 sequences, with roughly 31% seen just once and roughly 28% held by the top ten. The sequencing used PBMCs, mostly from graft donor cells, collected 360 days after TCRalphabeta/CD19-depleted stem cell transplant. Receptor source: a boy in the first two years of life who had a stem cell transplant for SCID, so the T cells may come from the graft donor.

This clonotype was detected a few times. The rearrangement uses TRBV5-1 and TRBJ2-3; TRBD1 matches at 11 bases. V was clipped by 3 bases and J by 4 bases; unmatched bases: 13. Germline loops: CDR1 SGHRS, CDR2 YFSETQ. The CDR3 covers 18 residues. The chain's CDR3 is CASSSGIGQGAHADTQYF. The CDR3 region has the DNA TGCGCCAGCAGCTCGGGAATAGGACAGGGGGCGCACGCAGATACGCAGTATTTT.

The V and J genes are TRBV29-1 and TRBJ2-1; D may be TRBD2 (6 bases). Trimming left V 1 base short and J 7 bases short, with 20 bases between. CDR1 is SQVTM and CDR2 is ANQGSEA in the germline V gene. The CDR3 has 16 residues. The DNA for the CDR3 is TGCAGCGTTGAAGGCGGGACTGGAAATGGTGTAAATGAGCAGTTCTTC. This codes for CSVEGGTGNGVNEQFF.

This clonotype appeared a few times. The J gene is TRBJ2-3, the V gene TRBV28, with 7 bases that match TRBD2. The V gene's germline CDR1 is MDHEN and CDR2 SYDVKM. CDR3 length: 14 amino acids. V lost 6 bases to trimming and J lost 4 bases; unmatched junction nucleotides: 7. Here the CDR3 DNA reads TGTGCCAGCAGGATGGGGACTACTTCAGATACGCAGTATTTT. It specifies CASRMGTTSDTQYF.

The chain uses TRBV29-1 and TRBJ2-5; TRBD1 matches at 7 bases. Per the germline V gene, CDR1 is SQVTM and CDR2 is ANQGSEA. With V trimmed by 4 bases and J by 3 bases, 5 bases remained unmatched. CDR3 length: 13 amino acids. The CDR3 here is CSVGETGKETQYF. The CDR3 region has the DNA TGCAGCGTTGGGGAGACAGGGAAAGAGACCCAGTACTTC.

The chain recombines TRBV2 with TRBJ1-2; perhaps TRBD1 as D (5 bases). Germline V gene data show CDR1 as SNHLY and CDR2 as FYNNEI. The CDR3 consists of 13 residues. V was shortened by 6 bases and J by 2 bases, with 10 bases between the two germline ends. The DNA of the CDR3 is TGTGCCAGCAGCCGCCGACAGAACTATGGCTACACCTTC. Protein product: CASSRRQNYGYTF.

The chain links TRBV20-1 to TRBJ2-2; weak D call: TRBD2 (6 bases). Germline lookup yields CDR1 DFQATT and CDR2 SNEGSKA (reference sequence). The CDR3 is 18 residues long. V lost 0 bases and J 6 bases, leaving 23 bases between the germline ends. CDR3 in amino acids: CSARDPTSNRQSAGELFF. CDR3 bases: TGCAGTGCTAGAGATCCCACTAGCAACCGACAGTCCGCCGGGGAGCTGTTTTTT.

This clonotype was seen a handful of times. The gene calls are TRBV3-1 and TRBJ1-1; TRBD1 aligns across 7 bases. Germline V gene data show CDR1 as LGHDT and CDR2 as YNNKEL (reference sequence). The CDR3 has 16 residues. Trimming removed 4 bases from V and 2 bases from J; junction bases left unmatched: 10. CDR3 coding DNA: TGTGCCAGCAGCCTTATTCGGACAGGCCGAAACACTGAAGCTTTCTTT. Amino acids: CASSLIRTGRNTEAFF.

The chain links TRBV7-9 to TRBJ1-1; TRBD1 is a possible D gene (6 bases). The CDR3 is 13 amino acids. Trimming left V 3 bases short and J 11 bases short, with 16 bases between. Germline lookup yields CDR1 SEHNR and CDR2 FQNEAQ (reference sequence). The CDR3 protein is CASSFTGSGEAFF. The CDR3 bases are TGTGCCAGCAGCTTCACAGGGTCCGGGGAGGCTTTCTTT. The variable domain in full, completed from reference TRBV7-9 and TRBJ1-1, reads DTGVSQNPRHKITKRGQNVTFRCDPISEHNRLYWYRQTLGQGPEFLTYFQNEAQLEKSRLLSDRFSAERPKGSFSTLEIQRTEQGDSAMYLCASSFTGSGEAFFGQGTRLTVV.